The entry below describes one TCR beta chain. This sample is part of a study of blood T cell repertoires in COVID-19. Profiled with immunoSEQ multiplex PCR; TCRdb holds only in-frame clones, not every one. The sample includes some 260,000 clones, nearly 90% of them seen just once. Trimming took 4 bases from V and 2 from J, leaving 9 bases between them. Germline V gives CDR1 MNHEY, CDR2 SVGAGI. The CDR3 extends over 15 amino acids. The V and J genes are TRBV6-5 and TRBJ1-6; the D gene is possibly TRBD1 (6 bases). The source is a human donor in a cohort sampled during active COVID-19. Sequenced sample: peripheral blood. In DNA form, the CDR3 reads TGTGCCAGCAGTTCGGGGACAACCTATAATTCACCCCTCCACTTT. It yields the protein CASSSGTTYNSPLHF.